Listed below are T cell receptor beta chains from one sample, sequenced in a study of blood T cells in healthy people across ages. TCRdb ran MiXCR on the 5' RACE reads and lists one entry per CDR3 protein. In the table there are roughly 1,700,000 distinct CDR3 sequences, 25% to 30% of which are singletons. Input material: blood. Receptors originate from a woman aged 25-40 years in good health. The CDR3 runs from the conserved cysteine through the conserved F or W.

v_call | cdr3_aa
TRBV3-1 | CASRPNLAGAYEQYF
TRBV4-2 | CASSQGRTSGGLEIQYF
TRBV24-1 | CATSDPWTGSSYNEQFF
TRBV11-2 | CASSPLNVLSEQFF
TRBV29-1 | CSVVWDRTYEQYF
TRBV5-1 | CVSSLQGAIYEQYF
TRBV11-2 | CASSLLAGTGSYEQFF
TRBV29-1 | CSVPKGGDTEAFF
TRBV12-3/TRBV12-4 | CASSLGRAYEQYF
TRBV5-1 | CASSLEGQGYTGELFF
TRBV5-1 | CASVGLAGAYNEQFF
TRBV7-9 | CASSPTPSGYEQYF
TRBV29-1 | CSVGEYEQYF
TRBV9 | CASSRSQRDGLVEEQFF
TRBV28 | CASTPIPWGRLEETQYF
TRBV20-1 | CSATLDGSYGYTF
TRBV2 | CASGTATSGANVLTF
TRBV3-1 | CASSHDRRDIGYTF